The 28 T cell receptor beta chains below all came from one sample that was sequenced in a study of T cell responses to AZD1222 COVID-19 vaccine. Sequencing was performed with immunoSEQ multiplex PCR; in TCRdb, only in-frame clones are kept and a portion is missing. The table shows fewer than 150,000 clones, with about 87% occurring only once. The sequencing used peripheral blood, collected 28 days after the second AZD1222 dose. Receptors were obtained from an adult who received the AZD1222 COVID-19 vaccine.

The rearrangement uses TRBV29-1 and TRBJ2-7, with D maybe TRBD2 (6 bases). Germline values: CDR1 SQVTM, CDR2 ANQGSEA. This CDR3 is built from 11 residues. Trimming cost V 7 bases and J 3 bases, with 10 bases left between them. The DNA of the CDR3 is TGCAGCGCCCTGCGGGGCTACGAGCAGTACTTC. It yields the protein CSALRGYEQYF.

This chain uses TRBV18 with TRBJ1-2; D possibly corresponds to TRBD1 (5 bases). The CDR3 is made up of 14 amino acids. V shed 6 bases and J shed 4 bases, with 15 bases lying between them. Germline assignment: CDR1 KGHSH and CDR2 LQKENI. CDR3 sequence: CASSGGSGTYGYTF. CDR3 DNA: TGTGCCAGCTCTGGGGGATCTGGGACCTATGGCTACACCTTC.

The rearrangement links TRBV29-1 to TRBJ2-3; no reliable D call. The CDR3 runs 15 residues. V shed 7 bases and J shed 2 bases, with 19 bases lying between them. The germline CDR1 and CDR2 sequences are SQVTM and ANQGSEA. The chain's CDR3 is CSAISSRRPTDTQYF. DNA for the CDR3: TGCAGCGCCATAAGTAGTCGCAGACCCACAGATACGCAGTATTTT.

The chain combines TRBV6-5 with TRBJ2-5; 7 nucleotides align to TRBD1. The CDR3 extends over 13 amino acids. CDR1 MNHEY and CDR2 SVGAGI come from the germline V gene. The V segment lost 6 bases and the J segment 7 bases; nucleotides outside the gene matches: 8. Here the CDR3 DNA reads TGTGCCAGCAGCATCACAGGGGACACGACCCAGTACTTC. It translates to CASSITGDTTQYF.

The gene calls are TRBV12-3 or TRBV12-4 and TRBJ1-4; D call uncertain. Between the trimmed V and J ends, which lost 4 bases and 4 bases, there was a span of 4 bases. The CDR3 is 12 amino acids. The CDR3 here is CASSSLNEKLFF. The CDR3 bases are TGTGCCAGCAGTTCTCTTAATGAAAAACTGTTTTTT.

The chain recombines TRBV28 with TRBJ1-1; possibly TRBD1 for D (6 bases). V was trimmed by 3 bases and J by 5 bases, leaving 13 bases between them. The CDR3 runs to 14 residues. Per the germline V gene, CDR1 is MDHEN and CDR2 is SYDVKM. In DNA, the CDR3 is TGTGCCAGCAGTTTGGGGGGGCGTCGAACTGAAGCTTTCTTT. Protein product: CASSLGGRRTEAFF.

V and J are TRBV7-2 and TRBJ2-7; TRBD1 matches 9 bases. This CDR3 is built from 15 residues. Germline CDR1 and CDR2: SGHTA and FQGNSA. Trimming removed 3 bases from V and 0 bases from J; junction bases left unmatched: 3. CDR3 coding DNA: TGTGCCAGCAGCTTGGGGACAGGGAGCTCCTACGAGCAGTACTTC. Translation gives CASSLGTGSSYEQYF.

V and J are TRBV7-3 and TRBJ1-1; D possibly corresponds to TRBD1 (5 bases). V lost 4 bases and J 1 base, leaving 13 bases between the germline ends. CDR1 and CDR2 from the germline V gene are SGHTA and FQGTGA. The CDR3 sequence is 15 residues long. CDR3 region: CASSYSTDPNTEAFF. The CDR3 nucleotides are TGTGCCAGCAGCTACTCGACAGACCCGAACACTGAAGCTTTCTTT.

The V call is TRBV10-3, the J call TRBJ1-6; 9 bases agree with TRBD1. J gave up 10 bases and V 7 bases, and 11 bases lay outside the gene matches. Germline CDR1 reads ENHRY; CDR2 reads SYGVKD. This CDR3 region has 15 residues. The CDR3 spells CAITQMTGGGSPLHF. CDR3 sequence (DNA): TGTGCCATCACCCAGATGACAGGGGGAGGATCACCCCTCCACTTT.

The table lists this clone with a count of one. This sequence joins TRBV12-3 or TRBV12-4 and TRBJ1-6; the D is unclear. The germline V and J ends were trimmed by 5 bases and 7 bases, with 9 bases remaining between them. The CDR3 runs to 13 residues. Here the CDR3 reads CASSDNWNSPLHF. CDR3 nucleotide sequence: TGTGCCAGCAGTGATAATTGGAATTCACCCCTCCACTTT.

V gene TRBV19 combines with J gene TRBJ2-3, with 7 bases identical to TRBD2. CDR3 size: 14 residues. Germline V gives CDR1 LNHDA, CDR2 SQIVND (reference sequence). J gave up 1 base and V 6 bases, and 4 bases lay outside the gene matches. In DNA form, the CDR3 reads TGTGCCAGTAGAAGAGCGGGGCGCACAGATACGCAGTATTTT. It translates to CASRRAGRTDTQYF.

This chain joins TRBV9 and TRBJ2-6; either TRBD1 or TRBD2 may fit D (7 bases each). V was shortened by 0 bases and J by 2 bases, with 18 bases between the two germline ends. The CDR3 contains 19 residues. From germline, CDR1 is SGDLS and CDR2 YYNGEE. Here the CDR3 DNA reads TGTGCCAGCAGCGTAGATCGCCGAGCAGGGGGGGCTGGGGCCAACGTCCTGACTTTC. Translating gives CASSVDRRAGGAGANVLTF. The complete variable domain, with remaining parts taken from reference TRBV9 and TRBJ2-6, reads DSGVTQTPKHLITATGQRVTLRCSPRSGDLSVYWYQQSLDQGLQFLIQYYNGEERAKGNILERFSAQQFPDLHSELNLSSLELGDSALYFCASSVDRRAGGAGANVLTFGAGSRLTVL.

The chain employs TRBV6-2 or TRBV6-3 and TRBJ2-6, with 7 bases matching TRBD1. Germline trimming cut 3 bases from V and 3 bases from J; bases unmatched to any gene: 2. CDR1 and CDR2 (germline): MNHEY, SVGEGT. The CDR3 has 15 residues. The CDR3 DNA reads as TGTGCCAGCAGTTATAACAGGGGTGGGGCCAACGTCCTGACTTTC. Protein product: CASSYNRGGANVLTF.

V is TRBV5-8 and J is TRBJ2-4; D could derive from TRBD1 or TRBD2 (5 bases each). This CDR3 contains 17 residues. Trimming cost V 1 base and J 7 bases, with 21 bases left between them. Germline CDR1 reads SGHTS; CDR2 reads YDEGEE. The CDR3 loop is CASSLLASGRGRNIQYF. The CDR3 coding sequence is TGTGCCAGCAGCTTGTTGGCGTCGGGACGGGGTAGGAACATTCAGTACTTC.

The chain links TRBV6-5 to TRBJ1-2; 9 nucleotides align to TRBD1. The CDR3 contains 14 residues. V lost 6 bases, J lost 4 bases, and 6 bases stayed unmatched. The germline V gene has CDR1 MNHEY and CDR2 SVGAGI. In DNA, the CDR3 is TGTGCCAGCAGAGGGACAGGGACTGGCTATGGCTACACCTTC. Amino acid sequence: CASRGTGTGYGYTF.

The V call is TRBV19, the J call TRBJ2-1; D remains unclear. This CDR3 spans 13 amino acids. Trimming pared 2 bases from V and 7 bases from J, leaving 9 bases between. The V gene's germline CDR1 is LNHDA and CDR2 SQIVND (reference sequence). CDR3 DNA: TGTGCCAGTAGTATAAACGAAATGAATGAGCAGTTCTTC. Amino acid sequence: CASSINEMNEQFF.

J is TRBJ2-5 and V is TRBV7-9; 11 positions agree with TRBD2. Trimming took 2 bases from V and 4 from J; bases not matched to a gene: 6. The CDR3 is made up of 16 amino acids. Germline CDR1 and CDR2: SEHNR and FQNEAQ (reference sequence). The CDR3, as DNA: TGTGCCAGCAGCTTAATACCCCTAGCGGGGGGAGAGACCCAGTACTTC. Translating it yields CASSLIPLAGGETQYF.

This clone was seen only a few times. Additional DNA sequences in this sample encode the identical CDR3. The V gene is TRBV12-3 or TRBV12-4, the J gene TRBJ1-1, with D uncertain. CDR3 length: 13 residues. Trimming removed 3 bases from V and 3 bases from J, with 8 bases in between. The CDR3 reads CASSLGRYTEAFF. The CDR3 DNA is TGTGCCAGCAGTTTGGGAAGGTACACTGAAGCTTTCTTT.

The V gene is TRBV28, the J gene TRBJ1-5, with D unresolved. The germline V and J ends were trimmed by 7 bases and 0 bases, with 13 bases remaining between them. The CDR3 has 15 residues. CDR1 is MDHEN and CDR2 is SYDVKM in the germline V gene. The CDR3: CASTTPRASNQPQHF. As DNA, the CDR3 is TGTGCCAGCACCACACCCCGGGCTAGCAATCAGCCCCAGCATTTT.

V and J are TRBV5-1 and TRBJ2-3, with D perhaps matching TRBD2 (5 bases). This CDR3 is built from 17 residues. Trimming removed 10 bases from V and 0 bases from J, with 24 bases in between. Germline CDR1 and CDR2: SGHRS and YFSETQ. This CDR3 is CACKASAGGPSTDTQYF. The CDR3 DNA sequence: TGCGCCTGCAAGGCGTCGGCGGGCGGTCCTAGCACAGATACGCAGTATTTT. Variable domain in full (rest from reference TRBV5-1 and TRBJ2-3): KAGVTQTPRYLIKTRGQQVTLSCSPISGHRSVSWYQQTPGQGLQFLFEYFSETQRNKGNFPGRFSGRQFSNSRSEMNVSTLELGDSALYLCACKASAGGPSTDTQYFGPGTRLTVL.

The CDR3 is CASSPEVNTEAFF. The DNA of the CDR3 is TGTGCCAGCAGCCCCGAGGTGAACACTGAAGCTTTCTTT. This sequence joins TRBV6-2 or TRBV6-3 and TRBJ1-1; D remains unclear. Trimming took 6 bases from V and 0 from J, leaving 8 bases between them. This CDR3 is built from 13 residues. Germline V CDR1 and CDR2: MNHEY, SVGEGT.

The V and J genes are TRBV18 and TRBJ1-5; TRBD1 might be the D (5 bases). Between the trimmed V and J ends, which lost 6 bases and 0 bases, there was a span of 12 bases. In germline, CDR1 is KGHSH, CDR2 LQKENI. This CDR3 region has 15 residues. The CDR3 sequence is CASSIDSISNQPQHF. The CDR3 DNA sequence: TGTGCCAGCTCCATCGACAGTATTAGCAATCAGCCCCAGCATTTT.

The chain carries TRBV12-3 or TRBV12-4 and TRBJ1-1, with D uncertain. With 8 bases removed from V and 6 bases from J, the gap between germline ends came to 16 bases. The CDR3 consists of 13 residues. The CDR3 DNA sequence: TGTGCCAGCGGACCCGGAGAGGACTCTGAAGCTTTCTTT. Amino acids: CASGPGEDSEAFF.

This clone was seen only once. CDR3 bases: TGTGCCAGCAGTTTATATAACACTGAAGCTTTCTTT. Protein: CASSLYNTEAFF. The rearrangement uses TRBV6-2 or TRBV6-3 and TRBJ1-1; no clear D. Germline V lookup: CDR1 MNHEY, CDR2 SVGEGT. The CDR3 is made up of 12 amino acids. V was cut by 4 bases and J by 2 bases, with 5 bases left in between.

CDR3 amino acids: CASSPHQNTGELFF. CDR3 bases: TGTGCCAGCTCACCACACCAGAACACCGGGGAGCTGTTTTTT. The chain has TRBV18 and TRBJ2-2; D call uncertain. V shed 1 base and J shed 1 base, with 4 bases lying between them. Germline V CDR1 and CDR2: KGHSH, LQKENI. The CDR3 runs to 14 residues.

CDR3 amino acids: CASSTLGTGRGYTF. The CDR3 nucleotides read TGTGCCAGCAGTACCCTCGGGACAGGGCGTGGCTACACCTTC. The chain uses TRBV28 and TRBJ1-2, with 9 bases identical to TRBD1. Germline values: CDR1 MDHEN, CDR2 SYDVKM. Losses at the gene ends were 5 bases for V and 7 bases for J; bases not matched to a gene: 8. CDR3 length: 14 amino acids.

The count of this clone is one. The chain recombines TRBV5-4 with TRBJ2-7, with a tentative D call TRBD2 (6 bases). The CDR3 extends over 15 amino acids. Germline V gene sequence: CDR1 SGHNT, CDR2 YYREEE (reference sequence). V lost 4 bases and J lost 0, with 14 bases in between. CDR3 amino acids: CASSPSGLSSYEQYF. CDR3 coding DNA: TGTGCCAGCAGCCCCTCGGGACTGAGCTCCTACGAGCAGTACTTC.

The chain employs TRBV7-2 and TRBJ2-7; D uncertain. Between the trimmed V and J ends, which lost 5 bases and 0 bases, there was a span of 11 bases. The CDR3 runs 14 residues. Per the germline V gene, CDR1 is SGHTA and CDR2 is FQGNSA. CDR3 loop: CASSLSVSSYEQYF. CDR3 coding DNA: TGTGCCAGCAGCCTTTCTGTAAGCTCCTACGAGCAGTACTTC.